These 18 T cell receptor beta chains share one sample of origin, sequenced in a study of T cell responses to AZD1222 COVID-19 vaccine. Repertoires were generated with immunoSEQ multiplex PCR, while TCRdb's copy carries only in-frame clones and drops some. The sample shows about 25,000 clones, around 86% of them seen only once. Sample: peripheral blood, taken 28 days after the second AZD1222 dose. The receptors stem from an adult who received the AZD1222 COVID-19 vaccine.

V usage is TRBV27 and J usage is TRBJ1-1, with D tentatively TRBD1 (6 bases). The germline CDR1 and CDR2 sequences are MNHEY and SMNVEV (reference sequence). This CDR3 has 12 residues. V was trimmed by 3 bases and J by 8 bases, leaving 10 bases between them. CDR3 nucleotides: TGTGCCAGCAGTTTCGGGGGCTCCGAAGCTTTCTTT. It encodes CASSFGGSEAFF.

The rearrangement uses TRBV9 and TRBJ2-6; D not resolved. The CDR3 spans 15 residues. V dropped 4 bases and J dropped 2 bases, with 10 bases sitting between them. Germline V gives CDR1 SGDLS, CDR2 YYNGEE. The CDR3 sequence is CASSPLGTGANVLTF. The CDR3 DNA reads TGTGCCAGCAGCCCTCTGGGGACTGGGGCCAACGTCCTGACTTTC.

This chain links TRBV29-1 with TRBJ2-3, with D perhaps TRBD1 (7 bases). The CDR3 has 15 residues. Trimming took 3 bases from V and 4 from J, leaving 17 bases between them. CDR1 is SQVTM, CDR2 ANQGSEA, per germline. The CDR3: CSVDRGTAGSDTQYF. CDR3 nucleotides: TGCAGCGTTGATCGGGGGACAGCGGGTTCAGATACGCAGTATTTT.

The chain employs TRBV28 and TRBJ1-2; D gene uncertain. The CDR3 runs 14 residues. V lost 7 bases to trimming and J lost 4 bases, with 16 bases between them. CDR1 MDHEN and CDR2 SYDVKM come from the germline V gene. Here the CDR3 reads CASIVGGKSYGYTF. Written as DNA, the CDR3 is TGTGCCAGCATCGTGGGAGGGAAGAGCTATGGCTACACCTTC.

The chain uses TRBV9 and TRBJ2-1; 12 bases agree with TRBD2. This CDR3 is 15 amino acids long. CDR1 and CDR2 from the germline V gene are SGDLS and YYNGEE. With V trimmed by 4 bases and J by 6 bases, 5 bases remained unmatched. CDR3: CASSSKLAGGNEQFF. In DNA form, the CDR3 reads TGTGCCAGCAGCTCTAAACTAGCGGGAGGCAATGAGCAGTTCTTC.

The chain recombines TRBV14 with TRBJ2-1; D remains ambiguous. From germline, CDR1 is SGHDN and CDR2 FVKESK. The germline V and J ends were trimmed by 2 bases and 5 bases, with 13 bases remaining between them. CDR3 size: 15 residues. The CDR3 nucleotides are TGTGCCAGCAGCCAAACAGCTAGAATGGACAATGAGCAGTTCTTC. Translation: CASSQTARMDNEQFF.

The gene calls are TRBV28 and TRBJ2-3; 9 nucleotides match TRBD2. V was clipped by 10 bases and J by 1 base; unmatched bases: 9. This CDR3 comprises 15 residues. Germline V gene data show CDR1 as MDHEN and CDR2 as SYDVKM. DNA for the CDR3: TGTGCCACCAAAGGGGCTAGCGGGGGCACAGATACGCAGTATTTT. As protein: CATKGASGGTDTQYF. The full variable domain, completed using reference TRBV28 and TRBJ2-3, is DVKVTQSSRYLVKRTGEKVFLECVQDMDHENMFWYRQDPGLGLRLIYFSYDVKMKEKGDIPEGYSVSREKKERFSLILESASTNQTSMYLCATKGASGGTDTQYFGPGTRLTVL.

This clone has just one count. The chain recombines TRBV6-6 with TRBJ1-1; no reliable D call. V was pared by 5 bases and J by 3 bases, with 10 bases between. This CDR3 region has 13 residues. From germline, CDR1 is MNHNY and CDR2 SVGAGI (reference sequence). CDR3 DNA: TGTGCCAGCAGTCGGAACCGGGACACTGAAGCTTTCTTT. This sequence encodes CASSRNRDTEAFF.

CDR3 amino acids: CSVPDRDGTDTQYF. The DNA for the CDR3 is TGCAGCGTTCCGGACAGGGACGGCACAGATACGCAGTATTTT. The rearrangement links TRBV29-1 to TRBJ2-3; the match to TRBD1 covers 8 bases. The CDR3 sequence is 14 residues long. The germline V gene has CDR1 SQVTM and CDR2 ANQGSEA. J lost 1 base, V lost 5 bases, and 5 bases had no gene match.

The V call is TRBV4-1, the J call TRBJ2-7; TRBD2 matches at 7 bases. With V trimmed by 2 bases and J by 5 bases, 9 bases remained unmatched. Germline CDR1 is MGHRA and CDR2 is YSYEKL. This CDR3 spans 15 amino acids. In nucleotides, the CDR3 is TGCGCCAGCAGCCAACGACTAGCAACGGTCCACGAGCAGTACTTC. It codes for CASSQRLATVHEQYF.

V is TRBV5-1 and J is TRBJ2-3; D remains unclear. Germline assignment: CDR1 SGHRS and CDR2 YFSETQ. The CDR3 is 13 residues long. The V gene lost 2 bases and the J gene lost 1 base, with 5 bases spanning the gap. CDR3 DNA: TGCGCCAGCAGCTTCGAGGGCACAGATACGCAGTATTTT. Its protein product is CASSFEGTDTQYF.

The chain is built from TRBV5-4 and TRBJ2-7, with D possibly being TRBD1 (5 bases). This CDR3 comprises 13 residues. Trimming shortened V by 4 bases and J by 2 bases, and 10 bases separated the two germline ends. The germline CDR1 and CDR2 sequences are SGHNT and YYREEE (reference sequence). CDR3: CASSLQGTYEQYF. The CDR3 nucleotides are TGTGCCAGCAGCCTCCAGGGTACCTACGAGCAGTACTTC.

The chain is built from TRBV5-1 and TRBJ1-1; D gene unclear. CDR1 SGHRS and CDR2 YFSETQ come from the germline V gene. The CDR3 totals 18 residues. V was clipped by 0 bases and J by 1 base, with 19 bases between them. CDR3 coding DNA: TGCGCCAGCAGCTTGGCGGAAGCCCGAAAACGGGAGAACACTGAAGCTTTCTTT. Translation: CASSLAEARKRENTEAFF.

V usage is TRBV6-5 and J usage is TRBJ1-3, with TRBD1 as a possible D gene (5 bases). Germline CDR1 is MNHEY and CDR2 is SVGAGI. Trimming left V 2 bases short and J 4 bases short, with 12 bases between. The CDR3 sequence is 15 residues long. CDR3 coding DNA: TGTGCCAGCAGTTACAAAAGGGGATTCGGAAACACCATATATTTT. Encoded protein: CASSYKRGFGNTIYF.

CDR3 sequence (DNA): TGTGCCAGCAGCCCCGGGGTTGGAAACACCATATATTTT. It specifies CASSPGVGNTIYF. This chain links TRBV2 with TRBJ1-3, with unresolved D. Trimming cost V 6 bases and J 3 bases, with 9 bases left between them. The V gene's germline CDR1 is SNHLY and CDR2 FYNNEI. The CDR3 loop spans 13 amino acids.

This chain joins TRBV7-9 and TRBJ2-1; D ambiguous. Germline CDR1 reads SEHNR; CDR2 reads FQNEAQ (reference sequence). Trimming took 0 bases from V and 7 from J, leaving 13 bases between them. The CDR3 covers 15 residues. The DNA for the CDR3 is TGTGCCAGCAGCTTAGCAAAACTGGCGGCTAATGAGCAGTTCTTC. Translated, it gives CASSLAKLAANEQFF.

V is TRBV4-1 and J is TRBJ2-3; 10 nucleotides align to TRBD2. Germline trimming cut 4 bases from V and 4 bases from J; bases unmatched to any gene: 8. Germline CDR1 reads MGHRA; CDR2 reads YSYEKL. The CDR3 covers 16 residues. CDR3: CASSLVAGGSPDTQYF. CDR3 DNA: TGCGCCAGCAGCCTTGTAGCGGGAGGTTCCCCAGATACGCAGTATTTT.

The gene calls are TRBV3-1 (or the pseudogene TRBV3-2) and TRBJ2-7; maybe TRBD2 (5 bases). The CDR3 totals 15 residues. V was shortened by 4 bases and J by 0 bases, with 13 bases between the two germline ends. Germline CDR1 LGHDT, CDR2 YNNKEL (reference sequence). CDR3 bases: TGTGCCAGCAGCCCAGAGGGTGGGAGCTCCTACGAGCAGTACTTC. Protein: CASSPEGGSSYEQYF.